This paragraph covers one T cell receptor beta chain sequence. CDR3 size: 15 residues. V shed 3 bases, J shed 6 bases, and the junction held 10 bases outside the gene matches. The germline CDR1 and CDR2 sequences are MDHEN and SYDVKM. The data stem from a study of blood T cell repertoires in COVID-19. The wider study: The study drew acute and convalescent COVID-19 samples from the United States, Italy and Spain. Sources were T cells, B-cell-depleted T cells, or PBMCs; the material itself was cDNA or gDNA.

Per the authors' pipeline: Amplification with reference gene primers provided the estimates of nucleated cell counts. The method was immunoSEQ multiplex PCR; TCRdb's version includes in-frame clones alone and lacks a portion of them. Clone size and the V and J calls come from that table; the DNA yielded D and trimming. The sample holds a few hundred thousand clones, over 80% seen once. The sample consisted of peripheral blood. V gene TRBV28 combines with J gene TRBJ2-7, with 8 positions matching TRBD2. This TCR came from a man between 60 and 75 years old who had recovered from COVID-19. The CDR3 sequence: CASSLERGSLSEQYF. The CDR3 DNA is TGTGCCAGCAGTTTGGAGCGGGGGAGCCTCTCCGAGCAGTACTTC.